A selection of T cell receptor beta chains follows, all from one sample in a study of blood T cell repertoires in COVID-19. The data were produced by immunoSEQ multiplex PCR, yet TCRdb's version contains in-frame clones alone and is incomplete. The sample contains about 140,000 clones, around 82% of which appear only once. The sample comprised peripheral blood. The source of these receptors is a human donor in a cohort sampled during active COVID-19. The CDR3 runs from the conserved cysteine through the conserved F or W. The order of the fields is clone size, V gene, J gene, D gene, CDR3 protein, CDR3 DNA. D genes are given only for firm matches. Expanded clones get a size class; other rows say once, few or many, or leave the size out.

>-|TRBV19|TRBJ1-4|-
CASRRGRATNEKLFF
TGTGCCAGTAGGAGGGGGAGGGCAACTAATGAAAAACTGTTTTTT
>-|TRBV11-2|TRBJ2-7|-
CASSSPGSYEQYF
TGTGCCAGCAGCTCCCCCGGGTCCTACGAGCAGTACTTC
>once|TRBV7-8|TRBJ2-3|TRBD2
CASSALAGGLSDTQYF
TGTGCCAGCAGCGCACTAGCGGGGGGGCTCTCAGATACGCAGTATTTT
>-|TRBV3-1/TRBV3-2|TRBJ2-7|TRBD2
CASSQVAGGWYEQYF
TGTGCCAGCAGCCAAGTTGCGGGGGGCTGGTACGAGCAGTACTTC
>-|TRBV6-1|TRBJ2-3|TRBD2
CASSDSGGTTDTQYF
TGTGCCAGCAGTGATAGCGGGGGTACCACAGATACGCAGTATTTT
>-|TRBV20-1|TRBJ1-2|-
CSASLLQDNLGYTF
TGCAGTGCTAGTTTGTTACAGGACAACCTTGGCTACACCTTC
>-|TRBV5-1|TRBJ1-3|-
CASSLGGRTSGNTIYF
TGCGCCAGCAGCTTGGGGGGGCGAACCTCTGGAAACACCATATATTTT
>once|TRBV6-5|TRBJ2-7|-
CASQIPDSYEQYF
TGTGCCAGCCAGATTCCTGACTCCTACGAGCAGTACTTC
>-|TRBV28|TRBJ1-6|-
CASRLYNSPLHF
TGTGCCAGCAGGCTATATAATTCACCCCTCCACTTT
>-|TRBV25-1|TRBJ2-1|-
CASKESIYNEQFF
TGTGCCAGCAAAGAAAGCATTTACAATGAGCAGTTCTTC
>-|TRBV19|TRBJ1-1|-
CASSGHANTEAFF
TGTGCCAGTTCCGGACACGCGAACACTGAAGCTTTCTTT
>once|TRBV6-5|TRBJ2-1|-
CASNPGLFNEQFF
TGTGCCAGCAACCCCGGACTTTTCAATGAGCAGTTCTTC
>-|TRBV18|TRBJ1-4|TRBD1
CASSPGQGMGLNEKLFF
TGTGCCAGCTCACCGGGACAGGGGATGGGCCTTAATGAAAAACTGTTTTTT
>-|TRBV7-9|TRBJ1-1|-
CASSLSGTEAFF
TGTGCCAGCAGCTTATCAGGGACTGAAGCTTTCTTT
>-|TRBV7-9|TRBJ2-4|-
CASSPTVNIQYF
TGTGCCAGCAGCCCGACAGTAAACATTCAGTACTTC
>-|TRBV29-1|TRBJ1-2|-
CSVELAGPGYTF
TGCAGCGTTGAGTTGGCAGGGCCTGGCTACACCTTC
>-|TRBV6-5|TRBJ2-7|-
CASSVVFDEQYF
TGTGCCAGCAGCGTCGTGTTCGACGAGCAGTACTTC
>-|TRBV9|TRBJ2-1|-
CASSVGSGASSYNEQFF
TGTGCCAGCAGCGTAGGGAGCGGAGCATCCTCCTACAATGAGCAGTTCTTC